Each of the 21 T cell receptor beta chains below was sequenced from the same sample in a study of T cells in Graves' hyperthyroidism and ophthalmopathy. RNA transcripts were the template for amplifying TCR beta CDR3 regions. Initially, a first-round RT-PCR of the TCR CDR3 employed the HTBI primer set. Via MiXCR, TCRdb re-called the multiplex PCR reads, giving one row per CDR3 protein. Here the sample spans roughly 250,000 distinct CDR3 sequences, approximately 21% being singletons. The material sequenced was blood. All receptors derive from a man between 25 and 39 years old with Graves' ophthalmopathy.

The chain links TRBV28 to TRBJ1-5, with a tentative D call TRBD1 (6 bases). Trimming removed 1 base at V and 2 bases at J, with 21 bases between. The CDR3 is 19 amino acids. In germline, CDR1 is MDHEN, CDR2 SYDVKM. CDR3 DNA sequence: TGTGCCAGCAGTTTATTGGTCACGGTAGGGACACTTCGCAATCAGCCCCAGCATTTT. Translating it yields CASSLLVTVGTLRNQPQHF.

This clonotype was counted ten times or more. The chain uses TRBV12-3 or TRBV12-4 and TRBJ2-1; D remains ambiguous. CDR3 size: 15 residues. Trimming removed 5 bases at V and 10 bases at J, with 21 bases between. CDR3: CASSLFGALVGEQFF. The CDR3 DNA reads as TGTGCCAGCAGTCTGTTTGGAGCGTTGGTAGGGGAGCAGTTCTTC.

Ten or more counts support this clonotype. The CDR3 loop is CASSPQGYTEAFF. The CDR3 bases are TGTGCCAGCTCACCACAGGGCTACACTGAAGCTTTCTTT. The rearrangement links TRBV18 to TRBJ1-1; D call uncertain. V was cut by 1 base and J by 3 bases, with 6 bases left in between. The CDR3 loop spans 13 amino acids. CDR1 and CDR2 from the germline V gene are KGHSH and LQKENI.

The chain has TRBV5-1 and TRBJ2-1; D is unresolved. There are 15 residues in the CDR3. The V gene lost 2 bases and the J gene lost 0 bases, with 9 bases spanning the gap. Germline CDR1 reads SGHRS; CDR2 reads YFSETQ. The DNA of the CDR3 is TGCGCCAGCAGCTTAAGTGGGGACTCCTACAATGAGCAGTTCTTC. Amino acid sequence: CASSLSGDSYNEQFF.

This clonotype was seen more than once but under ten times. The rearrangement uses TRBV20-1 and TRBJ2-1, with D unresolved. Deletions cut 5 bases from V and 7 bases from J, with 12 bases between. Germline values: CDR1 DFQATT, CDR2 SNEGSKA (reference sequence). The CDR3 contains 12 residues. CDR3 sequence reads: CSAGDRPNEQFF. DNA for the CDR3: TGCAGTGCTGGGGATCGGCCAAATGAGCAGTTCTTC.

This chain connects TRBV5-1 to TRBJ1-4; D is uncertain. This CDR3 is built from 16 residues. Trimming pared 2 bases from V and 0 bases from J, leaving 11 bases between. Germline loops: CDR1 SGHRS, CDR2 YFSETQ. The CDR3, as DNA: TGCGCCAGCAGCTTAGGGATGATAACAACTAATGAAAAACTGTTTTTT. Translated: CASSLGMITTNEKLFF.

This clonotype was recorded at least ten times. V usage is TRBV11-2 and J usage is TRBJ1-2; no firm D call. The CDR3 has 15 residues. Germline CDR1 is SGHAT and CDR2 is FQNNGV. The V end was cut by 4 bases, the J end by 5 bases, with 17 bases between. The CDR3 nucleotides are TGTGCCAGCAGCTCCCCCGGGTCTCTTGGTTATGGCTACACCTTC. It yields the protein CASSSPGSLGYGYTF.

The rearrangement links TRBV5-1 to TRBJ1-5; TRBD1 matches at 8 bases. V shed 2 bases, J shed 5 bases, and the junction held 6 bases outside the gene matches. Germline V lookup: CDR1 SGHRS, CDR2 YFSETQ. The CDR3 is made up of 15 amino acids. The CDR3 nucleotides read TGCGCCAGCAGCTTATCGGGACAGGAGCATCAGCCCCAGCATTTT. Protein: CASSLSGQEHQPQHF. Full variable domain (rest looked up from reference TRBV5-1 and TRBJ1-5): KAGVTQTPRYLIKTRGQQVTLSCSPISGHRSVSWYQQTPGQGLQFLFEYFSETQRNKGNFPGRFSGRQFSNSRSEMNVSTLELGDSALYLCASSLSGQEHQPQHFGDGTRLSIL.

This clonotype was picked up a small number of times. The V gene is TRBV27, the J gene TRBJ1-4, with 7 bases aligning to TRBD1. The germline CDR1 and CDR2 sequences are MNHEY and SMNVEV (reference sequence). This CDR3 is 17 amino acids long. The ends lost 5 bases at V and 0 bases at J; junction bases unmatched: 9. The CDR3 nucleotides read TGTGCCAGCAGTGGGACCGGGACAGCTGCAACTAATGAAAAACTGTTTTTT. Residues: CASSGTGTAATNEKLFF.

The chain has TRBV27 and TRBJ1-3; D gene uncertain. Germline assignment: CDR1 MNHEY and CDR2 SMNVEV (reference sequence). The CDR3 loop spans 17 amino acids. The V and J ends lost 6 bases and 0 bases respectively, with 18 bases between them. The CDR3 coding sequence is TGTGCCAGCAGGAAAACGGTCTCAGGAGTCTCTGGAAACACCATATATTTT. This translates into CASRKTVSGVSGNTIYF.

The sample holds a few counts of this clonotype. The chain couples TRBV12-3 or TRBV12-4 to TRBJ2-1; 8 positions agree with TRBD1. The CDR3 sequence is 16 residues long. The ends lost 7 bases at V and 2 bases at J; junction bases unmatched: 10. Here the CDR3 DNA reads TGTGCCAGCACCCGGGATGAGGACAGGGCCTACAATGAGCAGTTCTTC. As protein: CASTRDEDRAYNEQFF.

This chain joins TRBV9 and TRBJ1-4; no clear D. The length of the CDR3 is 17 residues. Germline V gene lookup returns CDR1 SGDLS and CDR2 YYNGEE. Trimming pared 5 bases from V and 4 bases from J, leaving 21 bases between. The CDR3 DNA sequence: TGTGCCAGCAGTAGGCCCTCGGACGGCCCCTATAATGAAAAACTGTTTTTT. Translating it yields CASSRPSDGPYNEKLFF.

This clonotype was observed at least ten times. CDR3 sequence (DNA): TGTGCCAGCAGCTTAGCGGCAGGGAGGGCGGCTTTCTTT. It specifies CASSLAAGRAAFF. V usage is TRBV11-3 and J usage is TRBJ1-1, with a weak D call TRBD1 (5 bases). The germline V gene has CDR1 SGHNT and CDR2 YENEEA. This CDR3 is 13 amino acids long. Trimming took 1 base from V and 11 from J, leaving 14 bases between them.

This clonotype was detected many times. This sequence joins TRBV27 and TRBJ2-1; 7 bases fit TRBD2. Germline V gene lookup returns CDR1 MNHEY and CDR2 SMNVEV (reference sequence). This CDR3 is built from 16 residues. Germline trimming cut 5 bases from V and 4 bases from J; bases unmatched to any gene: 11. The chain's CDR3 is CASSQPREAKYNEQFF. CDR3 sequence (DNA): TGTGCCAGCAGTCAACCCCGGGAGGCTAAGTACAATGAGCAGTTCTTC.

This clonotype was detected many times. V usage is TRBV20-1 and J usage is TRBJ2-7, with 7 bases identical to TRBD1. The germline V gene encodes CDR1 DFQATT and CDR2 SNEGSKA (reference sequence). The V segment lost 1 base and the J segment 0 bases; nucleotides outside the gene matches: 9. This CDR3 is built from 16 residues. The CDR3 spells CSARAIQGTYSYEQYF. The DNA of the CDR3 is TGCAGTGCTAGAGCCATACAGGGGACATACTCCTACGAGCAGTACTTC.

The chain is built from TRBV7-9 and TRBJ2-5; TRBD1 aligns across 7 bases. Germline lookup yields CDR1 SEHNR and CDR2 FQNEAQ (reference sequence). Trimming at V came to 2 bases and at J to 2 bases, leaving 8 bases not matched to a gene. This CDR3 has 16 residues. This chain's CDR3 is CASSLIKTGLQETQYF. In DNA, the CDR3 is TGTGCCAGCAGCTTAATAAAGACAGGGTTGCAAGAGACCCAGTACTTC.

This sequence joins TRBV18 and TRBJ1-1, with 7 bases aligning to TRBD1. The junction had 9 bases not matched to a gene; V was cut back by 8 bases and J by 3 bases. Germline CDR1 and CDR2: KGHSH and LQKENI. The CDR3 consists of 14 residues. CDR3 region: CASSRTGEDTEAFF. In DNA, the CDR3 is TGTGCCAGCAGCCGTACAGGGGAGGACACTGAAGCTTTCTTT.

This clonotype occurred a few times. CDR3 amino acids: CASSAQGNEQFF. The CDR3 nucleotides read TGTGCCAGCAGCGCACAGGGGAATGAGCAGTTCTTC. The V and J genes are TRBV5-4 and TRBJ2-1; 7 nucleotides agree with TRBD1. With 4 bases clipped from V and 7 bases from J, the junction kept 2 bases outside the gene matches. The CDR3 extends over 12 amino acids. Germline V gives CDR1 SGHNT, CDR2 YYREEE (reference sequence).

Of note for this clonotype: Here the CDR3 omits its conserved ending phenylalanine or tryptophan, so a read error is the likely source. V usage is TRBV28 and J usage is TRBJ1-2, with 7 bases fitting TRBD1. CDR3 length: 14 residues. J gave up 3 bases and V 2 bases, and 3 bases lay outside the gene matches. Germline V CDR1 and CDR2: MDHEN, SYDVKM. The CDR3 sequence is CASSLRTGDYGYTL. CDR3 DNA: TGTGCCAGCAGTTTACGGACAGGAGACTATGGCTACACCCTC.

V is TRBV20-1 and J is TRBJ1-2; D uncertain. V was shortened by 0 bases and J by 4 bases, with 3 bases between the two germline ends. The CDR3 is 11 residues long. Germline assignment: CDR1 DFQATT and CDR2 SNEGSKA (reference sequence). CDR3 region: CSARDPYGYTF. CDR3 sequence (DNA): TGCAGTGCTAGAGACCCCTATGGCTACACCTTC.

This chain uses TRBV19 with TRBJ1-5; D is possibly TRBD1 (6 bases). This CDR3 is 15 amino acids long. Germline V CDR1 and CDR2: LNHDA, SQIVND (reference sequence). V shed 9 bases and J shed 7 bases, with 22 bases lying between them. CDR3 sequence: CASTPLWGASQPQHF. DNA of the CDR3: TGTGCCAGCACTCCTTTGTGGGGGGCAAGCCAGCCCCAGCATTTT.